This T cell receptor beta chain emerged from a study of cytomegalovirus exposure and HLA in healthy donors (dated by TCRdb to 2015 to 2018). Some background on the complete study: An earlier analysis of a few hundred of the donors reported over 250 Gb of sequence data and 90 million to 120 million unique TCR beta sequences obtained from around 170 million T cells. An early release covering 500 to 750 HLA-typed donors comprised roughly 300 gigabases of sequencing data and 85 million or so unique TCR sequences. Of the 300 to 500 genotyped donors, 65% to 90% were placed in the genetic ancestry cluster associated with self-reported Caucasian donors. The study aimed to test whether signatures of past pathogen exposure could be identified by cataloging public T cell receptors. The study profiled the T cell repertoires of some 610 subjects by immunosequencing and related them to cytomegalovirus serostatus. A separate validation cohort of 100 to 150 different subjects was used in addition to the 666-subject first cohort. High-throughput TCR immunosequencing, statistical association of individual TCRs with disease status, and machine learning were combined to predict cytomegalovirus infection status. A later analysis re-examined previously published TCR beta repertoires from just over 650 donors and added high-resolution HLA genotyping to investigate patterns of TCR occurrence. In the later analysis, no new phenotypic data were used to find candidate immune exposures; instead, reliance was placed on TCR beta sequences and their occurrence across donors. An earlier analysis of 587 of the donors applied high-throughput TCR beta sequencing to assess whether each TCR beta V gene segment acted as functional or pseudogenic. Donor age, sex, ethnicity and CMV serostatus were compiled together with the repertoire data. A later genetic analysis used genome-wide SNP genotypes for about 65% of the roughly 670 donors, treating that subset as a discovery cohort. Every discovery cohort repertoire had been produced on one sequencing platform. Both class I and class II loci were covered by HLA typing, at four-digit resolution. The number of donors typed differed by locus, with roughly 629-640 for A, B, C, DRB1 and DQB1, around 560 for DQA1, some 570 for DPA1, and approximately 470 for DPB1. Roughly 5 DR-DQ haplotypes were treated as single units for association and clustering because of strong linkage in the cohort. On average, roughly 250,000 unique TCR beta nucleotide sequences were sequenced per donor among a few hundred genotyped donors of the cohort, with 15% to 20% of those sequences being non-productive.

V sheds 3 bases and J sheds 0 bases, leaving 9 bases between their ends. Including cysteine and phenylalanine, the CDR3 has 14 amino acids. The retained sequence is limited to the CDR3, 42 bases, with the frame set at the first base. According to the germline V gene, CDR1 reads SNHLY and CDR2 reads FYNNEI. In total, just over 650 healthy bone marrow donors made up the cohort. All cohort members were sampled while nominally healthy, although unrecorded immune exposures were likely present. The donor tested CMV seronegative and was one of the 352 seronegative cohort members. A peripheral blood sample was provided by each donor, and peripheral blood mononuclear cells were used for TCR beta sequencing. Genomic DNA extraction from the blood cell samples was performed with the Qiagen DNeasy Blood Extraction Kit. Library construction relied on the immunoSEQ multiplex PCR assay. A mixture of 60 forward primers for TCR Vbeta segments and 13 reverse primers for TCR Jbeta segments was used in the multiplex PCR. The CDR3 region of rearranged TCR beta genes was amplified from genomic DNA by a multiplex PCR assay. The amplified TCR beta libraries were sequenced on the Illumina HiSeq System as 87-base-pair reads. Concerning the study's data processing: In a later analysis, tens of millions of unique TCR beta chains were counted across the 650 to 750 repertoires, and roughly 9.9 million of these chains were shared by at least two donors. To remove PCR and sequencing errors, raw reads were error-corrected and collapsed into unique sequences using a nearest-neighbor algorithm that merged closely related sequences. CDR3 sequences were aligned to IMGT reference sequences to assign V, D and J gene segments. Each retained sequence needed at least a six-nucleotide match to both a V gene segment and a J gene segment. A rearrangement counted as productive if the CDR3 had no stop codons and remained in frame with V and J, and every other rearrangement counted as non-productive. CDR3 was defined by IMGT convention, running from the second conserved V-encoded cysteine to the conserved J-encoded phenylalanine. The earlier analysis of roughly 590 of the donors excluded any sequence lacking an unambiguous match to a single V gene segment. In an earlier analysis of about 590 of the donors, a V segment was called functional when productive rearrangements were above 56.7%, and segregating when the standard deviation between donors exceeded 5%. To diagnose cytomegalovirus status from the catalog of TCR beta chain sequences, a statistical classification framework was built. V and J gene assignment, in a later analysis, came from comparing TCR nucleotide sequences with IMGT/GENE-DB human TR gene sequences. A later analysis assigned CDR3 sequences and most-parsimonious VDJ recombination scenarios with the TCRdist pipeline. In a later analysis, every TCR beta chain was defined by the combination of its CDR3 amino acid sequence and its V-gene family, and reads without a unique V-gene family were dropped. To address suspected cross-contamination and a sequencing artifact, a later analysis removed some 620 highly shared, low-generation-probability nucleotide sequences. For each public chain, a later analysis derived a clonal expansion index from normalized ranks of inferred template counts within each repertoire. In a later analysis, generation probabilities were computed with a VDJ recombination model fitted to out-of-frame rearrangements, and the resulting probabilities were checked against IGoR. In a later analysis, hypergeometric tests were used to score TCR-TCR, TCR-HLA and TCR-CMV co-occurrence, with a repertoire-size bias correction applied to TCR pairs. In a later analysis, false discovery rates were estimated by permuting HLA or CMV assignments 20 times. In a later analysis, co-occurring TCRs were grouped using DBSCAN, with TCRdist sequence similarity added in when clustering inside HLA-allele-positive subsets. For co-occurrence clustering, repertoires with fewer than 30,000 or more than 120,000 public chains were excluded, along with a handful of repertoires with anomalous nucleotide sharing. Drawn from immuneACCESS, this table holds only the in-frame rearrangements with V and J called that TCRdb kept. Clones are partly lost; checked studies trace under half to an unresolved V gene and leave the rest unexplained. The DNA was the basis for D and trimming; V, J and clone size are from that table. The sample contains some 140,000 clones, about 61% of them found a single time. The ten largest clones add up to 2.4% of the sample.

Summary of the overall study and its limitations: A cluster of highly shared sequence variants was judged likely to represent a technical artifact of the sequencing pipeline. In a later analysis, HLA-associated TCR beta chains were found to be more clonally expanded and to have lower generation probabilities than equally common non-associated chains. In a later analysis, the rate of TCR association differed among HLA loci, with DRB1 alleles having the most associated TCRs and HLA-C alleles having the fewest. An association between a missense DCLRE1C variant and V-gene and J-gene trimming of TCR beta chains was found in a later genetic analysis and replicated in an independent cohort. Correlated functional status among segregating V segments might be attributable to linkage disequilibrium, but an unknown experimental factor could not be ruled out. Most TCR sequences were seen in very few donors, while some public TCRs were found in many individuals. A later genetic analysis reported fewer N-insertions in productive TCRs among donors in an Asian-associated ancestry cluster than the roughly 700-donor mean. In vitro tests confirmed that a few of the cytomegalovirus-associated TCR beta chains recognize cytomegalovirus antigens. HLA typing was unavailable for some donors at each locus, so association tests used only the typed subset. In both the original and validation cohorts, the classifier was reported to diagnose cytomegalovirus status with high specificity and sensitivity. The only immune exposure information available for the cohort was CMV serostatus. In an earlier analysis of around 600 of the donors, most TCR beta V segments were observed in productive rearrangements about 90% or about 30% of the time, broadly matching IMGT annotations. Some 16 rarely observed V segments, including chromosome 9 orphons, were excluded from the earlier analysis of approximately 600 of the donors because counts were too low. According to a later analysis, parvovirus B19, influenza, CMV and Epstein-Barr virus appeared linked to several top co-occurrence clusters. A later analysis associated approximately 17,000 TCR beta sequences with specific HLA alleles at a false discovery rate of 0.05. Roughly uniform sequencing depth across donors was assumed in presence/absence analyses, although this assumption may not hold. Some IMGT-functional V segments, including TRBV6-2 and TRBV6-3, could not be distinguished by the 87-base-pair reads and were therefore excluded. Assigning TCR associations to individual alleles was difficult when HLA alleles, especially DR and DQ, strongly co-occurred. Only TCR beta chains were sequenced in this cohort, and the absence of alpha or paired-chain data limited detectable features. Most CMV-associated TCR beta chains appeared to be HLA-restricted in a later analysis, and the HLA associations seemed to be driven largely by CMV exposure. According to the authors, the approach could potentially be generalized to other disease states and immunological phenotypes. The study gave a list of under 200 TCR beta chains associated with cytomegalovirus. A further reported finding was that TCR beta sequences accurately predicted the HLA-A and HLA-B alleles for most subjects in the first cohort.

A note on this clone: Its binding antigen is unknown. No much larger clone exists at a distance of one base, and base qualities are not known.

Sequenced input: PBMCs. The TCR originated in a woman aged 40-49 years in good health and CMV-seronegative. The rearranged segments are TRBV2 and TRBJ2-7, with no D gene named confidently. The CDR3 sequence is CASSDQNSSYEQYF. The sequenced DNA: TGTGCCAGCAGTGACCAGAACAGCTCCTACGAGCAGTACTTC.